Below are 32 T cell receptor beta chains sequenced from a single sample in a study of cytomegalovirus exposure and HLA in healthy donors. Amplification used 60 Vbeta primers and 13 Jbeta primers. The table came from immunoSEQ multiplex PCR; TCRdb's copy has only in-frame clones and leaves some out. This sample has 76,000 or so clones, with roughly 85% found just once. Input material: PBMCs. All receptors come from a man aged 30-40 years in good health and CMV-seronegative.

The rearrangement links TRBV7-9 to TRBJ1-1, with D perhaps TRBD1 (6 bases). CDR1 and CDR2 (germline): SEHNR, FQNEAQ (reference sequence). This CDR3 has 11 residues. V lost 2 bases, J lost 11 bases, and 9 bases lay in between. DNA of the CDR3: TGTGCCAGCAGCTTAAGGACAGCGGCTTTCTTT. This codes for CASSLRTAAFF.

The chain couples TRBV7-9 to TRBJ2-4; 11 bases are shared with TRBD2. Germline CDR1 reads SEHNR; CDR2 reads FQNEAQ (reference sequence). V dropped 1 base and J dropped 9; count of bases not matched to a gene: 8. The length of the CDR3 is 16 residues. For the CDR3, the DNA is TGTGCCAGCAGCTTAGAAGGCGGACTAGCGGGCGGCATTCAGTACTTC. Translated, it gives CASSLEGGLAGGIQYF.

This chain uses TRBV19 with TRBJ1-2, with a possible D match to TRBD1 (5 bases). The CDR3 sequence is 12 residues long. The V end lost 6 bases, the J end lost 7 bases, and 12 bases lay between the germline ends. From germline, CDR1 is LNHDA and CDR2 SQIVND (reference sequence). Here the CDR3 reads CASSLTGVGYTF. As DNA, the CDR3 is TGTGCCAGTAGCCTCACAGGTGTTGGCTACACCTTC.

The chain uses TRBV9 and TRBJ2-3, with TRBD1 identical over 8 bases. The CDR3 is 18 residues long. The germline V gene encodes CDR1 SGDLS and CDR2 YYNGEE. Trimming cost V 3 bases and J 3 bases; bases outside gene matches: 15. CDR3 DNA sequence: TGTGCCAGCAGCGCCTTTTCTCGACAGGGGAGAAAGACAGATACGCAGTATTTT. It is translated as CASSAFSRQGRKTDTQYF.

The chain combines TRBV29-1 with TRBJ1-1; D is unclear. The CDR3 loop spans 15 amino acids. Looked up from germline, CDR1 is SQVTM and CDR2 is ANQGSEA. V lost 4 bases and J 3 bases, leaving 18 bases between the germline ends. CDR3 sequence: CSVVMLGEADTEAFF. The CDR3 nucleotides read TGCAGCGTTGTGATGTTGGGAGAGGCGGACACTGAAGCTTTCTTT.

The J gene is TRBJ1-5, the V gene TRBV18, with D possibly being TRBD1 (6 bases). V lost 2 bases to trimming and J lost 6 bases, with 11 bases between them. This CDR3 spans 14 amino acids. From germline, CDR1 is KGHSH and CDR2 LQKENI. The chain's CDR3 is CASSPAGAGQPQHF. The CDR3 bases are TGTGCCAGCTCACCAGCGGGGGCGGGTCAGCCCCAGCATTTT.

V and J are TRBV5-6 and TRBJ2-1; 9 nucleotides agree with TRBD1. With 3 bases clipped from V and 4 bases from J, the junction kept 5 bases outside the gene matches. The CDR3 length is 15 residues. Per the germline V gene, CDR1 is SGHDT and CDR2 is YYEEEE. The CDR3 DNA is TGTGCCAGCAGCTCCGGGACAGGGATATACAATGAGCAGTTCTTC. This gives the protein CASSSGTGIYNEQFF.

Note on this clone: A junction boundary mismatches the germline segment, possibly from a read error. The rearrangement links TRBV15 to TRBJ1-1, with D possibly TRBD1 on 6 matching bases. Germline loops: CDR1 LNHNV, CDR2 YYDKDF (reference sequence). CDR3 length equals 16 residues. CDR3 region: CAASRVIGQRGTEAFF. DNA of the CDR3: TGTGCCGCCAGCAGAGTAATAGGACAAAGGGGGACTGAAGCTTTCTTT.

This clone came up once. The rearrangement links TRBV19 to TRBJ1-1, with TRBD1 identical over 12 bases. V gave up 3 bases and J gave up 2 bases; unmatched junction bases: 4. The CDR3 length is 16 residues. Germline V gives CDR1 LNHDA, CDR2 SQIVND (reference sequence). The CDR3 DNA reads TGTGCCAGTAGTATTAGGGGACAGGGGGCAAACACTGAAGCTTTCTTT. It yields the protein CASSIRGQGANTEAFF.

J is TRBJ1-2 and V is TRBV11-2; 7 bases map to TRBD1. Trimming cost V 5 bases and J 2 bases; bases outside gene matches: 5. The CDR3 runs 14 residues. Germline V gene data show CDR1 as SGHAT and CDR2 as FQNNGV. DNA for the CDR3: TGTGCCAGCAGCCCGGGACAGTTAAACTATGGCTACACCTTC. Translated, it gives CASSPGQLNYGYTF.

The rearrangement joins TRBV30 to TRBJ2-3; possibly TRBD2 for D (6 bases). The CDR3 extends over 13 amino acids. Per germline, CDR1 GTSNPN and CDR2 SVGIG (reference sequence). V was cut by 3 bases and J by 4 bases, with 11 bases left in between. This chain's CDR3 is CAWSDGSADTQYF. The CDR3 nucleotides read TGTGCCTGGAGCGACGGGAGCGCAGATACGCAGTATTTT.

This chain links TRBV9 with TRBJ2-5; the match to TRBD2 covers 8 bases. J was trimmed by 5 bases and V by 0 bases; bases with no gene match: 6. The germline V gene has CDR1 SGDLS and CDR2 YYNGEE. The CDR3 has 15 residues. The CDR3 DNA follows: TGTGCCAGCAGCGTAGGGAGCGGGGGTCAGGAGACCCAGTACTTC. Translation: CASSVGSGGQETQYF.

This clone was seen once. The chain couples TRBV9 to TRBJ2-2, with D perhaps TRBD2 (5 bases). In germline, CDR1 is SGDLS, CDR2 YYNGEE. V lost 4 bases and J 4 bases, leaving 8 bases between the germline ends. The CDR3 spans 13 residues. The CDR3 reads CASSSTSTGELFF. The CDR3 bases are TGTGCCAGCAGCTCAACTAGCACCGGGGAGCTGTTTTTT.

The chain has TRBV7-2 and TRBJ1-1; no clear D. V was pared by 5 bases and J by 3 bases, with 10 bases between. CDR3 length: 13 residues. Germline CDR1 SGHTA, CDR2 FQGNSA. CDR3 in amino acids: CASSPGRHTEAFF. CDR3 DNA sequence: TGTGCCAGCAGCCCGGGGAGGCACACTGAAGCTTTCTTT.

For the CDR3, the DNA is TGTGCCAGCAGCGCCCGACAGGCCACCTACGAGCAGTACTTC. Encoded protein: CASSARQATYEQYF. The V and J genes are TRBV5-5 and TRBJ2-7; TRBD1 might be the D (6 bases). The CDR3 is 14 amino acids. The germline CDR1 and CDR2 sequences are SGHKS and YYEKEE (reference sequence). The ends were cut back, 4 bases at V and 2 bases at J, with 13 bases in the middle.

J is TRBJ2-1 and V is TRBV4-3; no definite D call. The germline V gene has CDR1 LGHNA and CDR2 YSLEER. V lost 2 bases and J 9 bases, leaving 11 bases between the germline ends. This CDR3 has 13 residues. The chain's CDR3 is CASSQIMRREQFF. The CDR3 nucleotides are TGCGCCAGCAGCCAAATAATGAGGCGTGAGCAGTTCTTC.

The chain links TRBV5-1 to TRBJ1-1; tentatively, D is TRBD1 (6 bases). Trimming took off 4 bases at V and 3 bases at J, with 13 bases between the two ends. The CDR3 is 14 amino acids. Germline V gene sequence: CDR1 SGHRS, CDR2 YFSETQ. Here the CDR3 DNA reads TGCGCCAGCAGCCCCAGGGGTGGTTACACTGAAGCTTTCTTT. Amino acid sequence: CASSPRGGYTEAFF.

This clone was found once. This chain connects TRBV6-5 to TRBJ1-3; D not resolved. V was shortened by 0 bases and J by 1 base, with 10 bases between the two germline ends. The CDR3 is 16 amino acids. Germline lookup yields CDR1 MNHEY and CDR2 SVGAGI. The CDR3 DNA reads as TGTGCCAGCAGTTACTCGAATCGGGTGTCTGGAAACACCATATATTTT. Protein: CASSYSNRVSGNTIYF.

The CDR3 DNA is TGCAGCGTTGTCGTCAGGGGCTATGGCTACACCTTC. Translating it yields CSVVVRGYGYTF. The chain carries TRBV29-1 and TRBJ1-2; D may be TRBD1 (6 bases). V lost 4 bases to trimming and J lost 4 bases, with 10 bases between them. Per the germline V gene, CDR1 is SQVTM and CDR2 is ANQGSEA. The CDR3 length is 12 residues.

The rearrangement joins TRBV18 to TRBJ2-1; 9 bases match TRBD2. With 0 bases clipped from V and 4 bases from J, the junction kept 7 bases outside the gene matches. There are 17 residues in the CDR3. Germline CDR1 and CDR2: KGHSH and LQKENI. In nucleotides, the CDR3 is TGTGCCAGCTCACCACCTGGGAGCGGGGGGACTTACAATGAGCAGTTCTTC. This encodes CASSPPGSGGTYNEQFF.

J is TRBJ2-6 and V is TRBV27; TRBD1 aligns across 12 bases. Germline trimming cut 5 bases from V and 2 bases from J; bases unmatched to any gene: 4. CDR1 and CDR2 from the germline V gene are MNHEY and SMNVEV (reference sequence). The CDR3 runs 17 residues. This CDR3 is CASSPGTGGAGANVLTF. The CDR3 nucleotides read TGTGCCAGCAGTCCCGGGACAGGGGGCGCTGGGGCCAACGTCCTGACTTTC.

Only one count was recorded for this clone. This chain joins TRBV9 and TRBJ2-5, with D perhaps matching TRBD1 (7 bases). Per germline, CDR1 SGDLS and CDR2 YYNGEE. V was pared by 3 bases and J by 2 bases, with 17 bases between. The CDR3 spans 16 residues. The CDR3 region has the DNA TGTGCCAGCAGCGGCGGGACAGCCTCCTGGCAAGAGACCCAGTACTTC. Protein: CASSGGTASWQETQYF.

Note on this clone: At one of its ends the junction is not consistent with the germline gene, which may arise from a read error. V is TRBV7-7 and J is TRBJ2-5; no firm D call. This CDR3 is built from 13 residues. The V gene's germline CDR1 is SSHAT and CDR2 FNYEAQ (reference sequence). The DNA of the CDR3 is TGTGCTAGCAGCCAAATTCTGGAGGAGACCCAGTACTTC. Translated: CASSQILEETQYF.

The genes are TRBV25-1 and TRBJ2-7, with 10 bases that match TRBD1. CDR3 size: 16 residues. J lost 4 bases, V lost 5 bases, and 11 bases had no gene match. Germline V gives CDR1 MGHDK, CDR2 SYGVNS. DNA of the CDR3: TGTGCCAGCAGTAAAATGGACAGGGGGACTCAATACGAGCAGTACTTC. Protein: CASSKMDRGTQYEQYF.

This chain connects TRBV20-1 to TRBJ1-1; D unresolved. Germline V gene sequence: CDR1 DFQATT, CDR2 SNEGSKA (reference sequence). The V gene lost 6 bases and the J gene lost 4 bases, with 9 bases spanning the gap. The CDR3 spans 11 residues. The CDR3 sequence: CSAFPGTEAFF. The CDR3 bases are TGCAGTGCCTTTCCGGGCACTGAAGCTTTCTTT.

The V and J genes are TRBV7-2 and TRBJ2-7; TRBD2 might be the D (6 bases). V was pared by 3 bases and J by 1 base, with 13 bases between. The CDR3 spans 15 residues. Germline assignment: CDR1 SGHTA and CDR2 FQGNSA. The CDR3 here is CASSFSAGRSYEQYF. The CDR3 bases are TGTGCCAGCAGCTTCTCTGCGGGGCGGTCCTACGAGCAGTACTTC.

The genes are TRBV6-1 and TRBJ2-7, with 9 bases that match TRBD1. This CDR3 spans 15 amino acids. Germline V CDR1 and CDR2: MNHNS, SASEGT. Trimming took 5 bases from V and 4 from J; bases not matched to a gene: 9. CDR3 DNA: TGTGCCAGCAGTAGGACCGGGACAGGGCCATACGAGCAGTACTTC. Residues: CASSRTGTGPYEQYF.

The chain links TRBV29-1 to TRBJ2-3, with D possibly TRBD1 on 6 matching bases. The germline V gene encodes CDR1 SQVTM and CDR2 ANQGSEA. V lost 4 bases and J lost 2, with 13 bases in between. The CDR3 runs to 14 residues. DNA for the CDR3: TGCAGCGTTGTGGGGTACAGGGCCACAGATACGCAGTATTTT. Encoded protein: CSVVGYRATDTQYF.

The chain joins TRBV27 to TRBJ1-1; D is perhaps TRBD1 (6 bases). Trimming removed 7 bases at V and 6 bases at J, with 21 bases between. The germline CDR1 and CDR2 sequences are MNHEY and SMNVEV (reference sequence). The CDR3 is 15 residues long. The CDR3 sequence: CASNRGGLPLAEAFF. In nucleotides, the CDR3 is TGTGCCAGCAATAGGGGGGGCCTCCCACTGGCTGAAGCTTTCTTT.

This clone was recorded once. This chain uses TRBV11-1 with TRBJ2-7; D perhaps matches TRBD2 (5 bases). The CDR3 runs to 12 residues. Trimming took off 8 bases at V and 1 base at J, with 9 bases between the two ends. The germline gives CDR1 SGHAT, CDR2 FQDESV (reference sequence). The chain's CDR3 is CASSRGSYEQYF. In nucleotides, the CDR3 is TGTGCCAGCTCCCGGGGATCCTACGAGCAGTACTTC.

The gene calls are TRBV18 and TRBJ1-1, with D possibly being TRBD1 (5 bases). The CDR3 consists of 14 residues. The ends were cut back, 5 bases at V and 1 base at J, with 11 bases in the middle. Per germline, CDR1 KGHSH and CDR2 LQKENI. The CDR3 bases are TGTGCCAGCTCAGGGGGGACCGAGAACACTGAAGCTTTCTTT. Translation: CASSGGTENTEAFF.

This clone was found once. The chain couples TRBV28 to TRBJ1-2, with 7 positions matching TRBD1. This CDR3 comprises 14 residues. V was pared by 10 bases and J by 5 bases, with 13 bases of the junction left unmatched. Germline values: CDR1 MDHEN, CDR2 SYDVKM. Here the CDR3 reads CATSPGQDVYGYTF. The CDR3 region has the DNA TGTGCCACCAGCCCCGGACAGGATGTGTATGGCTACACCTTC.